The 21 T cell receptor beta chains given below trace back to one sample, sequenced in a study of cytomegalovirus exposure and HLA in healthy donors listed by TCRdb under 2017. The library was obtained by the immunoSEQ multiplex PCR assay. A mixture of 60 forward primers for TCR Vbeta segments and 13 reverse primers for TCR Jbeta segments was used in the multiplex PCR. TCRdb's version of the immuneACCESS table is confined to in-frame rearrangements and falls short of the full clone set. An unresolved V gene accounts for under half of the shortfall where checked; the remainder is of unknown origin. This sample lists 100,000 or so clones; 83% were detected once. Together, the top ten hold 5% to 6.5% of the sample. The material sequenced was PBMCs. All receptors come from a man between 18 and 35 years old in good health and CMV-seronegative.

The chain has TRBV7-2 and TRBJ2-1; perhaps TRBD1 as D (5 bases). V lost 5 bases, J lost 6 bases, and 11 bases lay in between. This CDR3 region has 13 residues. Germline lookup yields CDR1 SGHTA and CDR2 FQGNSA. This chain's CDR3 is CASSPYTGNEQFF. CDR3 nucleotide sequence: TGTGCCAGCAGCCCCTATACAGGCAATGAGCAGTTCTTC.

The table lists this clone with a count of one. CDR3 sequence: CASSLVVSSGNTIYF. DNA for the CDR3: TGTGCCAGCAGCTTAGTAGTAAGCTCTGGAAACACCATATATTTT. V gene TRBV7-2 combines with J gene TRBJ1-3, with D unresolved. The CDR3 consists of 15 residues. The V end lost 1 base, the J end lost 0 bases, and 7 bases lay between the germline ends. Germline loops: CDR1 SGHTA, CDR2 FQGNSA.

The chain carries TRBV6-1 and TRBJ2-1, with D possibly being TRBD1 (6 bases). The length of the CDR3 is 14 residues. Germline CDR1 and CDR2: MNHNS and SASEGT. V was trimmed by 5 bases and J by 6 bases, leaving 14 bases between them. DNA for the CDR3: TGTGCCAGCAGTCCTCAAATCAGGGGCAATGAGCAGTTCTTC. This translates into CASSPQIRGNEQFF.

The chain links TRBV27 to TRBJ2-7; the D gene is possibly TRBD1 (6 bases). The CDR3 is made up of 13 amino acids. Looked up from germline, CDR1 is MNHEY and CDR2 is SMNVEV (reference sequence). Between the trimmed V and J ends, which lost 5 bases and 2 bases, there was a span of 10 bases. The CDR3 spells CASSAQGTYEQYF. Here the CDR3 DNA reads TGTGCCAGCAGTGCACAGGGTACCTACGAGCAGTACTTC.

This clone came up a few times. The chain is built from TRBV5-6 and TRBJ2-7; 9 positions agree with TRBD1. Losses at the gene ends were 0 bases for V and 3 bases for J; bases not matched to a gene: 4. Germline V CDR1 and CDR2: SGHDT, YYEEEE. The CDR3 contains 15 residues. The CDR3 DNA is TGTGCCAGCAGCTTGGATGGGACAGGGCTCTACGAGCAGTACTTC. Amino acids: CASSLDGTGLYEQYF.

The chain uses TRBV11-3 and TRBJ2-5, with 12 bases identical to TRBD2. J was trimmed by 5 bases and V by 2 bases; bases with no gene match: 6. Per germline, CDR1 SGHNT and CDR2 YENEEA. This CDR3 is 16 amino acids long. CDR3 sequence: CASSLLAGGPEETQYF. The DNA of the CDR3 is TGTGCCAGCAGCTTACTAGCGGGAGGGCCAGAGGAGACCCAGTACTTC.

The genes are TRBV7-3 and TRBJ2-1; no clear D. CDR1 and CDR2 (germline): SGHTA, FQGTGA. V lost 2 bases and J 5 bases, leaving 7 bases between the germline ends. CDR3 length: 13 residues. CDR3 in amino acids: CASSLAVDNEQFF. As DNA, the CDR3 is TGTGCCAGCAGCTTAGCGGTAGACAATGAGCAGTTCTTC.

This chain joins TRBV28 and TRBJ1-1, with D possibly being TRBD1 (5 bases). This CDR3 is built from 15 residues. The V end was cut by 3 bases, the J end by 1 base, with 12 bases between. The germline V gene has CDR1 MDHEN and CDR2 SYDVKM. The CDR3 reads CASSLPGLRNTEAFF. The CDR3 coding sequence is TGTGCCAGCAGTTTGCCGGGACTTAGGAACACTGAAGCTTTCTTT.

The chain links TRBV9 to TRBJ2-1; TRBD2 aligns across 9 bases. The CDR3 consists of 19 residues. From germline, CDR1 is SGDLS and CDR2 YYNGEE. Germline trimming cut 3 bases from V and 4 bases from J; bases unmatched to any gene: 17. The CDR3 loop is CASSASGTTGTSSYNEQFF. CDR3 coding DNA: TGTGCCAGCAGCGCATCCGGGACAACCGGGACTAGCAGTTACAATGAGCAGTTCTTC.

The count of this clone is one. The chain recombines TRBV5-6 with TRBJ1-1; D is unresolved. The germline V gene encodes CDR1 SGHDT and CDR2 YYEEEE. The CDR3 covers 13 residues. Trimming removed 1 base at V and 4 bases at J, with 8 bases between. The CDR3 DNA reads as TGTGCCAGCAGCTTGCAACTGAGCACTGAAGCTTTCTTT. Translated, it gives CASSLQLSTEAFF.

The chain carries TRBV6-6 and TRBJ1-2, with D possibly TRBD1 on 5 matching bases. Trimming cost V 4 bases and J 8 bases, with 11 bases left between them. This CDR3 region has 12 residues. Germline CDR1 and CDR2: MNHNY and SVGAGI (reference sequence). The CDR3 reads CASSSPGGGYTF. CDR3 sequence (DNA): TGTGCCAGCAGTTCCCCCGGGGGAGGCTACACCTTC.

The chain employs TRBV28 and TRBJ1-3, with D perhaps matching TRBD1 (5 bases). Trimming shortened V by 2 bases and J by 0 bases, and 8 bases separated the two germline ends. Looked up from germline, CDR1 is MDHEN and CDR2 is SYDVKM. The CDR3 consists of 15 residues. CDR3 sequence (DNA): TGTGCCAGCAGTTTAGGGGCAATCTCTGGAAACACCATATATTTT. The encoded protein is CASSLGAISGNTIYF.

The gene calls are TRBV7-9 and TRBJ1-4; D call uncertain. The CDR3 runs 15 residues. Per germline, CDR1 SEHNR and CDR2 FQNEAQ (reference sequence). V was shortened by 1 base and J by 3 bases, with 9 bases between the two germline ends. The CDR3 is CASSLGSSPNEKLFF. DNA of the CDR3: TGTGCCAGCAGCTTAGGTAGTAGCCCTAATGAAAAACTGTTTTTT.

The chain couples TRBV10-3 to TRBJ2-1, with 8 bases matching TRBD2. The CDR3 is 16 residues long. The ends lost 10 bases at V and 8 bases at J; junction bases unmatched: 19. Germline values: CDR1 ENHRY, CDR2 SYGVKD. In DNA, the CDR3 is TGTGCCACCGCAAGACCCTTAGCGGGATCTGGCTATGAGCAGTTCTTC. It codes for CATARPLAGSGYEQFF.

The chain couples TRBV7-2 to TRBJ1-2, with 9 bases identical to TRBD1. V lost 4 bases, J lost 8 bases, and 8 bases stayed unmatched. Germline V lookup: CDR1 SGHTA, CDR2 FQGNSA. This CDR3 contains 14 residues. Written as DNA, the CDR3 is TGTGCCAGCAGCTCATGGATGGGGACAGGGGGCTACACCTTC. Amino acid sequence: CASSSWMGTGGYTF.

This clone was recorded only once. This sequence joins TRBV7-6 and TRBJ2-7; 11 positions agree with TRBD2. The CDR3 runs to 14 residues. V trimming: 5 bases; J trimming: 2 bases; junction bases outside the gene matches: 2. CDR1 and CDR2 (germline): SGHVS, FNYEAQ. The DNA for the CDR3 is TGTGCCAGCAGCAGACTAGCGGGACCCTACGAGCAGTACTTC. It codes for CASSRLAGPYEQYF.

J is TRBJ2-2 and V is TRBV28, with 7 nucleotides matching TRBD1. V dropped 6 bases and J dropped 3; count of bases not matched to a gene: 7. Germline CDR1 and CDR2: MDHEN and SYDVKM. The CDR3 contains 15 residues. CDR3 in amino acids: CASSLGGADTGELFF. DNA of the CDR3: TGTGCCAGCAGCCTAGGGGGCGCGGACACCGGGGAGCTGTTTTTT.

The rearrangement joins TRBV5-4 to TRBJ1-3, with 10 positions matching TRBD1. Germline trimming cut 4 bases from V and 2 bases from J; bases unmatched to any gene: 6. The CDR3 spans 16 residues. Germline V gene lookup returns CDR1 SGHNT and CDR2 YYREEE (reference sequence). In DNA, the CDR3 is TGTGCCAGCAGCAGTGGACAGGGGGTAGCTGGAAACACCATATATTTT. This sequence encodes CASSSGQGVAGNTIYF.

V is TRBV6-1 and J is TRBJ1-1; perhaps TRBD1 as D (5 bases). Looked up from germline, CDR1 is MNHNS and CDR2 is SASEGT. CDR3 length: 14 amino acids. V was clipped by 5 bases and J by 4 bases, with 14 bases between them. The CDR3 DNA follows: TGTGCCAGCAGTTCCCAGGGCGTACTCACTGAAGCTTTCTTT. Protein: CASSSQGVLTEAFF.

The J gene is TRBJ1-5, the V gene TRBV6-5; TRBD1 matches at 8 bases. CDR1 and CDR2 (germline): MNHEY, SVGAGI. This CDR3 contains 13 residues. V shed 6 bases, J shed 6 bases, and the junction held 4 bases outside the gene matches. For the CDR3, the DNA is TGTGCCAGCAGGCAGGGGGCAAGTCAGCCCCAGCATTTT. Its protein product is CASRQGASQPQHF.

As regards this clone: The germline gene is not matched at one end of the junction; a read error may be the cause. The rearrangement joins TRBV7-7 to TRBJ2-1; TRBD2 matches at 10 bases. Germline values: CDR1 SSHAT, CDR2 FNYEAQ (reference sequence). CDR3 size: 14 residues. CDR3 loop: CASSPGLAIGEQFF. The CDR3 coding sequence is TGTGCTAGCAGCCCGGGACTAGCGATAGGTGAGCAGTTCTTC.